This record concerns one T cell receptor (beta chain) sequence. The CDR3 is 17 residues long. Germline loops: CDR1 SGHNT, CDR2 YENEEA. The germline V and J ends were trimmed by 0 bases and 4 bases, with 17 bases remaining between them. The data derive from a study of B cell selection in AIRE deficiency. Clones were sequenced by immunoSEQ multiplex PCR, and TCRdb holds only the in-frame ones, with some missing. The sample has about 21,000 clones; 85% to 95% are singletons. Regulatory T cells were sorted as CD4+CD25hiCD127low/negative. The chain couples TRBV11-3 to TRBJ2-3; tentatively, D is TRBD2 (6 bases). Sequencing was performed on Tregs sorted from PBMCs. This clonotype was sampled from a human donor with AIRE deficiency. CDR3 sequence: CASSLDLLARGADTQYF. In nucleotides, the CDR3 is TGTGCCAGCAGCTTAGATCTTCTAGCGCGAGGGGCAGATACGCAGTATTTT. Together with reference TRBV11-3 and TRBJ2-3, the CDR3 gives the full variable domain: EAGVVQSPRYKIIEKKQPVAFWCNPISGHNTLYWYLQNLGQGPELLIRYENEEAVDDSQLPKDRFSAERLKGVDSTLKIQPAELGDSAVYLCASSLDLLARGADTQYFGPGTRLTVL.